Each of the 15 T cell receptor beta chains below was sequenced from the same sample in a study of vaccination and CD4 T cells after COVID-19. Each CDR3 protein is one row after TCRdb ran MiXCR on the PCR reads. Among 26,000 or so distinct CDR3 sequences, approximately 49% were seen once, and the ten largest hold about 5%. Time point defined: late sampling 161 to 241 days after vaccination in three convalescent patients. This specimen was CD4+ T cells from blood, taken about 7 months after SARS-CoV-2 vaccination. Receptor source: a human donor who had recovered from COVID-19.

This clonotype was counted a few times. The CDR3 loop is CASSILAAQFF. For the CDR3, the DNA is TGTGCCAGCAGTATTCTAGCGGCGCAGTTCTTC. This chain joins TRBV2 and TRBJ2-1; TRBD2 matches at 7 bases. CDR3 size: 11 residues. Per the germline V gene, CDR1 is SNHLY and CDR2 is FYNNEI. J gave up 12 bases and V 5 bases, and 4 bases lay outside the gene matches.

Here the CDR3 DNA reads TGTGCCAGCAGCTTAGTTAGGACAGCTAATGAGCAGTTCTTC. This codes for CASSLVRTANEQFF. The chain couples TRBV11-2 to TRBJ2-1; D perhaps matches TRBD1 (6 bases). The germline V gene encodes CDR1 SGHAT and CDR2 FQNNGV. The CDR3 contains 14 residues. V was shortened by 1 base and J by 7 bases, with 11 bases between the two germline ends.

This chain uses TRBV6-2 or TRBV6-3 with TRBJ1-5; a possible D gene is TRBD1 (6 bases). Trimming cost V 2 bases and J 2 bases, with 19 bases left between them. Germline V CDR1 and CDR2: MNHEY, SVGEGT. This CDR3 contains 18 residues. The CDR3 is CASSYVTASGVGNQPQHF. The CDR3 DNA follows: TGTGCCAGCAGTTACGTGACAGCTTCAGGGGTTGGCAATCAGCCCCAGCATTTT.

This chain's CDR3 is CSAEVVQETQYF. The CDR3 region has the DNA TGCAGTGCTGAGGTAGTCCAAGAGACCCAGTACTTC. The chain has TRBV20-1 and TRBJ2-5; D gene uncertain. Germline V gene sequence: CDR1 DFQATT, CDR2 SNEGSKA (reference sequence). V gave up 5 bases and J gave up 1 base, with 8 bases separating them. The CDR3 loop spans 12 amino acids.

A few counts support this clonotype. The chain uses TRBV7-2 and TRBJ2-1; the match to TRBD2 covers 8 bases. Germline values: CDR1 SGHTA, CDR2 FQGNSA. V dropped 2 bases and J dropped 5; count of bases not matched to a gene: 8. This CDR3 has 16 residues. The CDR3 sequence: CASSLRTSGPNNEQFF. The DNA for the CDR3 is TGTGCCAGCAGCTTAAGAACTAGCGGACCCAACAATGAGCAGTTCTTC.

J is TRBJ2-4 and V is TRBV24-1; D ambiguous. Deletions cut 2 bases from V and 0 bases from J, with 10 bases between. CDR1 is KGHDR and CDR2 is SFDVKD in the germline V gene. This CDR3 region has 16 residues. For the CDR3, the DNA is TGTGCCACCAGTGATTCAACGGGCCTAGCCAAAAACATTCAGTACTTC. Its translation: CATSDSTGLAKNIQYF.

This clonotype turned up a few times. The chain employs TRBV19 and TRBJ2-5; 13 bases are a match to TRBD2. The V segment lost 6 bases and the J segment 4 bases; nucleotides outside the gene matches: 2. CDR1 is LNHDA and CDR2 is SQIVND in the germline V gene (reference sequence). The CDR3 loop spans 14 amino acids. CDR3 nucleotides: TGTGCCAGTAGCGGACTAGCGGGAGCAGAGACCCAGTACTTC. Translated, it gives CASSGLAGAETQYF.

J is TRBJ1-1 and V is TRBV27; no definite D call. Germline values: CDR1 MNHEY, CDR2 SMNVEV (reference sequence). Deletions cut 6 bases from V and 2 bases from J, with 16 bases between. The CDR3 covers 15 residues. In nucleotides, the CDR3 is TGTGCCAGCAGCCCTTTTGTCGGGAGAAACACTGAAGCTTTCTTT. Protein: CASSPFVGRNTEAFF.

About this clonotype: Germline and junction disagree at one end, which may indicate a read error. V usage is TRBV18 and J usage is TRBJ2-7; D remains ambiguous. Germline loops: CDR1 KGHSH, CDR2 LQKENI. The CDR3 extends over 12 amino acids. DNA of the CDR3: TGCGCCAGCTCCCGCCGTGAGTTAGAGCAGTACTTC. Its protein is CASSRRELEQYF.

The chain joins TRBV2 to TRBJ2-7, with D perhaps assigned TRBD1 or TRBD2 (6 bases each). The CDR3 is 15 amino acids. Germline V gene data show CDR1 as SNHLY and CDR2 as FYNNEI. V was trimmed by 5 bases and J by 2 bases, leaving 16 bases between them. Here the CDR3 DNA reads TGTGCCAGCAGTCATAGGGGGGACACAACCTACGAGCAGTACTTC. It translates to CASSHRGDTTYEQYF.

J is TRBJ2-3 and V is TRBV7-6; D gene uncertain. V was clipped by 1 base and J by 0 bases, with 8 bases between them. This CDR3 spans 15 amino acids. Germline CDR1 and CDR2: SGHVS and FNYEAQ. In DNA form, the CDR3 reads TGTGCCAGCAGCTTAGTCGGCCCAAGCACAGATACGCAGTATTTT. It codes for CASSLVGPSTDTQYF. Looking up the rest from reference TRBV7-6 and TRBJ2-3 gives the full variable domain: GAGVSQSPRYKVTKRGQDVALRCDPISGHVSLYWYRQALGQGPEFLTYFNYEAQQDKSGLPNDRFSAERPEGSISTLTIQRTEQRDSAMYRCASSLVGPSTDTQYFGPGTRLTVL.

The chain combines TRBV25-1 with TRBJ1-2, with TRBD1 matching over 7 bases. The CDR3 covers 16 residues. The V gene end was trimmed by 4 bases and the J gene end by 6 bases; junction bases not matched to a gene: 14. The germline gives CDR1 MGHDK, CDR2 SYGVNS. CDR3 in amino acids: CASSGTGTVDLNGYTF. The CDR3 DNA reads as TGTGCCAGCAGTGGAACTGGGACAGTCGATTTAAATGGCTACACCTTC.

The V and J genes are TRBV24-1 and TRBJ1-6; the D is unclear. CDR3 length: 13 residues. Germline V gene sequence: CDR1 KGHDR, CDR2 SFDVKD. Trimming stripped 6 bases from V and 10 bases from J, with 12 bases between. This CDR3 is CATSRNELSPLHF. The CDR3, as DNA: TGTGCCACCAGTAGAAATGAATTGTCACCCCTCCACTTT.

The chain employs TRBV6-1 and TRBJ1-1, with TRBD1 matching 8 bases. Germline-derived CDR1 and CDR2 are MNHNS and SASEGT. V trimming: 5 bases; J trimming: 0 bases; junction bases outside the gene matches: 5. The CDR3 contains 15 residues. CDR3 protein: CASSPQTGVNTEAFF. CDR3 in DNA: TGTGCCAGCAGTCCACAGACAGGGGTGAACACTGAAGCTTTCTTT.

The genes are TRBV7-8 and TRBJ1-3; D remains unclear. From germline, CDR1 is SGHVS and CDR2 FQNEAQ. This CDR3 has 13 residues. V was cut by 1 base and J by 4 bases, with 5 bases left in between. The CDR3 spells CASSLVVGNTIYF. CDR3 in DNA: TGTGCCAGCAGCTTAGTGGTCGGAAACACCATATATTTT.